This TCR beta chain stems from a study of blood T cell repertoires in COVID-19. Across the study: The samples span acute and convalescent COVID-19 from the United States, Italy and Spain.

Between the trimmed V and J ends, which lost 2 bases and 4 bases, there was a span of 10 bases. Germline V gene data show CDR1 as MNHEY and CDR2 as SVGAGI. The CDR3 spans 14 residues. Profiling relied on immunoSEQ multiplex PCR, and the TCRdb table lists in-frame clones only, not all of them. The sample holds around 200,000 clones, 75% to 90% seen once. The sequencing sample was made of PBMCs or T cells enriched from blood (not recorded which). This TCR was sampled from a woman in her thirties who had been exposed to COVID-19. The chain employs TRBV6-5 and TRBJ2-3; perhaps TRBD2 as D (6 bases). For the CDR3, the DNA is TGTGCCAGCAGTTACAGGGAGGTGGCAGATACGCAGTATTTT. Protein: CASSYREVADTQYF.